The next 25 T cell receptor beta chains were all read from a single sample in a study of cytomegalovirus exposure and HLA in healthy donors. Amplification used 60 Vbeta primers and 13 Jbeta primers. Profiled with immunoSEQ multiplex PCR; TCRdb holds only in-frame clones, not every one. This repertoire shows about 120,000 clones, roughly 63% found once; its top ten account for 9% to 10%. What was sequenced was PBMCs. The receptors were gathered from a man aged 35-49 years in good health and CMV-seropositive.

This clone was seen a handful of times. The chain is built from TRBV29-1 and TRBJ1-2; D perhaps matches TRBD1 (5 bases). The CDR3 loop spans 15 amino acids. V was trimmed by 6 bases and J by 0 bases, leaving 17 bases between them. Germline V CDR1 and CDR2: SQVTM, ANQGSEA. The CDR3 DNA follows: TGCAGCGTGGGGAGGGGAAATACGGCTAACTATGGCTACACCTTC. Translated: CSVGRGNTANYGYTF.

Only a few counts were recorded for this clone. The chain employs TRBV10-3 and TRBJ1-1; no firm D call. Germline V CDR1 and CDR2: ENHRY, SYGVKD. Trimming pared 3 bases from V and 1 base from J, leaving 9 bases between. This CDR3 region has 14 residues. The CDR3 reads CAISDGRKNTEAFF. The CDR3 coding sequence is TGTGCCATCAGTGACGGGAGGAAGAACACTGAAGCTTTCTTT.

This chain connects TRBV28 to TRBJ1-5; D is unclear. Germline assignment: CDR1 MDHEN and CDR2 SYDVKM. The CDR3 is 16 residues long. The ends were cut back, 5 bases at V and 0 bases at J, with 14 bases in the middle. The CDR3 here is CASSPRRGDSNQPQHF. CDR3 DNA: TGTGCCAGCAGTCCACGCCGGGGTGATAGCAATCAGCCCCAGCATTTT.

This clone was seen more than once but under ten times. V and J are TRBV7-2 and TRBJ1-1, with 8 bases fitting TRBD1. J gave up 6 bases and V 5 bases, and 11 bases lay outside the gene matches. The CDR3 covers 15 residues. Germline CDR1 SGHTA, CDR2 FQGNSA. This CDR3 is CASSPWTGSIAEAFF. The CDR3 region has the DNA TGTGCCAGCAGCCCATGGACAGGGTCTATTGCTGAAGCTTTCTTT.

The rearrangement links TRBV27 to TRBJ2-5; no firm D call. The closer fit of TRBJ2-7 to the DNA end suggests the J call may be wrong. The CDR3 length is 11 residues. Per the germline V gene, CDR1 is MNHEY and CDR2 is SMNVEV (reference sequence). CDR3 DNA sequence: TGTGCCAGCAGCATTTACTACGAGCAGTACTTC. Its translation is CASSIYYEQYF.

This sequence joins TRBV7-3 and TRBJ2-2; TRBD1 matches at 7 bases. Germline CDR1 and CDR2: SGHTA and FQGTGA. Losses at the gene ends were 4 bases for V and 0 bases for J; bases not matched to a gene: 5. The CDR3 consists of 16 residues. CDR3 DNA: TGTGCCAGCAGCTCCCACGGGACAGCGAACACCGGGGAGCTGTTTTTT. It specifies CASSSHGTANTGELFF.

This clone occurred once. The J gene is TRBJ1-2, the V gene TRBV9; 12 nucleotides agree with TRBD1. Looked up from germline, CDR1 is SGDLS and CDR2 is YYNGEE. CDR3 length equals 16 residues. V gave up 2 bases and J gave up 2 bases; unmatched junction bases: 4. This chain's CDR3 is CASSVLGTGGNYGYTF. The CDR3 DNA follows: TGTGCCAGCAGCGTCCTCGGGACAGGGGGCAACTATGGCTACACCTTC. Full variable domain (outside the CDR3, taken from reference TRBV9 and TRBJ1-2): DSGVTQTPKHLITATGQRVTLRCSPRSGDLSVYWYQQSLDQGLQFLIQYYNGEERAKGNILERFSAQQFPDLHSELNLSSLELGDSALYFCASSVLGTGGNYGYTFGSGTRLTVV.

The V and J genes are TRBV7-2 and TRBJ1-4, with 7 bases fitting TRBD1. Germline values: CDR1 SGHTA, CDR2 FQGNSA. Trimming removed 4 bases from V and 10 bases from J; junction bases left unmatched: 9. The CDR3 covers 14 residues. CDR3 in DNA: TGTGCCAGCAGCTCAAGACAGGGAGAAGGAAAACTGTTTTTT. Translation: CASSSRQGEGKLFF.

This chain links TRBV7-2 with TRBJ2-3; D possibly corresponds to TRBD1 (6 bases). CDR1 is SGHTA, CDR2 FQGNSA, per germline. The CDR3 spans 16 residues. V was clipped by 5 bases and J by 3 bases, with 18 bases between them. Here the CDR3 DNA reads TGTGCCAGCAGCCCGCGACAGGCTGGGGGTACAGATACGCAGTATTTT. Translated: CASSPRQAGGTDTQYF.

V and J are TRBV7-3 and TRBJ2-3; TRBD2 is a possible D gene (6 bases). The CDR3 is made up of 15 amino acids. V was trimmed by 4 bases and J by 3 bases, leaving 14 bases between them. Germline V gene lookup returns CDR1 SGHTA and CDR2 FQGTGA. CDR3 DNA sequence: TGTGCCAGCAGCTCCTCCCCCGGGAGTACAGATACGCAGTATTTT. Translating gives CASSSSPGSTDTQYF.

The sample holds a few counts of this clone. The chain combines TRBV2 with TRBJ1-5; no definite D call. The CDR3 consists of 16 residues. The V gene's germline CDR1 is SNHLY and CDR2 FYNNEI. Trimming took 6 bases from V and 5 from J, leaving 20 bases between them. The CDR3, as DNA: TGTGCCAGCAGCGGCCTTGACTTTTTCGGCGATCAGCCCCAGCATTTT. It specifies CASSGLDFFGDQPQHF.

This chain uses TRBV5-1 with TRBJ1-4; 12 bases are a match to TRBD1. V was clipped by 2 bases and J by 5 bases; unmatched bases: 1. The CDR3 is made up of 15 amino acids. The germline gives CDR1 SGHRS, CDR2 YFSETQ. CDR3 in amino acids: CASSFGTGGNEKLFF. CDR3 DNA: TGCGCCAGCAGCTTCGGGACAGGGGGCAATGAAAAACTGTTTTTT.

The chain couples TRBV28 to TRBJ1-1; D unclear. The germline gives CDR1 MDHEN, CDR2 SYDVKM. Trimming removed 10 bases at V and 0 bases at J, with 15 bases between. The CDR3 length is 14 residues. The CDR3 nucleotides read TGTGCCACCCAACAGCCTTACATGAACACTGAAGCTTTCTTT. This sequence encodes CATQQPYMNTEAFF.

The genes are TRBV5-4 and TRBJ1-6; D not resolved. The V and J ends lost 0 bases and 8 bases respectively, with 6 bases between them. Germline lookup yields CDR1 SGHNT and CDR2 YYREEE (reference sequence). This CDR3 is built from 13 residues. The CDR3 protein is CASSLGRDSPLHF. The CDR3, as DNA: TGTGCCAGCAGCTTGGGCCGGGATTCACCCCTCCACTTT.

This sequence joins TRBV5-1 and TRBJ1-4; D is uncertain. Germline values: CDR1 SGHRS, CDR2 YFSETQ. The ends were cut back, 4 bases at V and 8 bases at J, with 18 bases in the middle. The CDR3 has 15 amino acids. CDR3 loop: CASSLQTPAGEKLFF. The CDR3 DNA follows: TGCGCCAGCAGCCTACAAACACCGGCGGGCGAAAAACTGTTTTTT. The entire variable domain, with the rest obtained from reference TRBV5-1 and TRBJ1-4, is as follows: KAGVTQTPRYLIKTRGQQVTLSCSPISGHRSVSWYQQTPGQGLQFLFEYFSETQRNKGNFPGRFSGRQFSNSRSEMNVSTLELGDSALYLCASSLQTPAGEKLFFGSGTQLSVL.

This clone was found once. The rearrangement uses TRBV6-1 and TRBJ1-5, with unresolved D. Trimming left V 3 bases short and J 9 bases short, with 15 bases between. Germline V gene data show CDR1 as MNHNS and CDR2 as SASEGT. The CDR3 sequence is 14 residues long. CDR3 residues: CASSENSVQWPQHF. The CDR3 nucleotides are TGTGCCAGCAGTGAGAACAGTGTTCAATGGCCCCAGCATTTT.

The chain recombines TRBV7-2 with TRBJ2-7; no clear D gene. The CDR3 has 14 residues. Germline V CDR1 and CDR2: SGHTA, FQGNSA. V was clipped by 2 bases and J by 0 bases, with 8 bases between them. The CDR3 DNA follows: TGTGCCAGCAGCTTAACGGTCTACTCCTACGAGCAGTACTTC. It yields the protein CASSLTVYSYEQYF.

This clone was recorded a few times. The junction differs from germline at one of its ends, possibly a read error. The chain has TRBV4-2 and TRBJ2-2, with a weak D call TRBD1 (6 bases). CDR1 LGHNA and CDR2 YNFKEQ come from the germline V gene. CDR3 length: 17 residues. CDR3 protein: CASSQDLAGVNIGELFF. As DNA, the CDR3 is TGTGCCAGCAGCCAAGATTTAGCAGGGGTTAACATCGGGGAGCTGTTTTTT.

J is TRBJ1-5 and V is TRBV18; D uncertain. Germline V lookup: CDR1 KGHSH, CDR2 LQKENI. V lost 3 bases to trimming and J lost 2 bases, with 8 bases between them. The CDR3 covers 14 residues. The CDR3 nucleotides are TGTGCCAGCTCACCTGCCTCGGGCAATCAGCCCCAGCATTTT. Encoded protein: CASSPASGNQPQHF.

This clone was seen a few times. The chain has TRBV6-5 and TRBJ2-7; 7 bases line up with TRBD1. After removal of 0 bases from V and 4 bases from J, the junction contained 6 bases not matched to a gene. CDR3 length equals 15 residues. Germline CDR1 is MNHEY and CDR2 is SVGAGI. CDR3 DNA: TGTGCCAGCAGTTACTCGAGTGCAGGGGGTTACGAGCAGTACTTC. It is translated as CASSYSSAGGYEQYF.

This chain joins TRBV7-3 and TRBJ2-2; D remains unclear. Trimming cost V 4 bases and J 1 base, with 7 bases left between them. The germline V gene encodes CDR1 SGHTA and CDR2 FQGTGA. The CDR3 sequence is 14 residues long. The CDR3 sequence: CASSSQENTGELFF. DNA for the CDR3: TGTGCCAGCAGCTCTCAGGAGAACACCGGGGAGCTGTTTTTT.

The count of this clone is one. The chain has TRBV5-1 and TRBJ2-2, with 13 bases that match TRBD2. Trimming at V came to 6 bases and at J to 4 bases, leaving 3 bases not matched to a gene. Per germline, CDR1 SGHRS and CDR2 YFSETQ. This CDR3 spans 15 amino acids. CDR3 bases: TGCGCCAGCAAGGGACTAGCGGGAAGCACCGGGGAGCTGTTTTTT. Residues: CASKGLAGSTGELFF.

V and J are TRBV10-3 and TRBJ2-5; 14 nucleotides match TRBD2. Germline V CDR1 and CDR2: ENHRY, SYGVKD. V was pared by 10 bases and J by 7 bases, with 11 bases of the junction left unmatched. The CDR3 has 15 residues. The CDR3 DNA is TGTGCCAGCACCTCCGGGACTAGCGGGGGAAGGACCCAGTACTTC. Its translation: CASTSGTSGGRTQYF.

The CDR3 DNA is TGTGCCAGTAGTATAGGAGCCAGGGGTAACGAGCAGTACTTC. Translating gives CASSIGARGNEQYF. The V gene is TRBV19, the J gene TRBJ2-7; a possible D gene is TRBD1 (6 bases). CDR1 LNHDA and CDR2 SQIVND come from the germline V gene (reference sequence). The CDR3 length is 14 residues. With 1 base removed from V and 5 bases from J, the gap between germline ends came to 12 bases.

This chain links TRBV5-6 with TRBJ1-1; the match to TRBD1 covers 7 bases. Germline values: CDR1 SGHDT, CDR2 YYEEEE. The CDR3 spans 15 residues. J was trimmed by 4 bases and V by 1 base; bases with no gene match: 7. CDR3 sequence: CASSLTGDFGTEAFF. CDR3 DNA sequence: TGTGCCAGCAGCTTGACAGGGGATTTTGGCACTGAAGCTTTCTTT. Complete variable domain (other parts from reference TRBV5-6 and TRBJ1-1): DAGVTQSPTHLIKTRGQQVTLRCSPKSGHDTVSWYQQALGQGPQFIFQYYEEEERQRGNFPDRFSGHQFPNYSSELNVNALLLGDSALYLCASSLTGDFGTEAFFGQGTRLTVV.